This is a list of T cell receptor beta chains from one sample in a study of blood T cell repertoires in COVID-19. Sequenced by immunoSEQ multiplex PCR; TCRdb stores in-frame clones only, minus some. Among some 350,000 clones, roughly 90% were seen once, and the ten largest hold about 2.9%. The material sequenced was peripheral blood. All receptors come from a woman aged 25 to 45 with COVID-19, enrolled during active disease. Each CDR3 is given with its conserved first and last residue. Each record gives: CDR3 protein, CDR3 DNA, clone size, J gene, V gene, D gene. The D gene is left open where the match is weak. Clone size is shown for a subset of rows, as once, few, many or a class of expanded clone.

CASKTAVTEAFF	TGTGCCAGTAAAACAGCGGTTACTGAAGCTTTCTTT	-	TRBJ1-1	TRBV27	-
CASSLQTGSGNTIYF	TGCGCCAGCAGCCTGCAGACAGGCTCTGGAAACACCATATATTTT	-	TRBJ1-3	TRBV4-3	-
CASSVRPGLAASTDTQYF	TGTGCCAGCAGCGTACGACCGGGACTAGCAGCGAGCACAGATACGCAGTATTTT	-	TRBJ2-3	TRBV5-4	TRBD2
CATQRALGAPLHF	TGTGCCACCCAACGGGCCCTCGGGGCACCCCTCCACTTT	-	TRBJ1-6	TRBV6-5	-
CASTPTGKTNYGYTF	TGTGCCAGCACCCCGACAGGGAAGACTAACTATGGCTACACCTTC	-	TRBJ1-2	TRBV4-2	TRBD1
CASNQENTDTQYF	TGCGCCAGCAATCAAGAGAACACAGATACGCAGTATTTT	-	TRBJ2-3	TRBV5-1	-
CASSYSRAGNTIYF	TGTGCCAGCAGTTACTCCAGGGCTGGAAACACCATATATTTT	once	TRBJ1-3	TRBV6-5	-
CASSEAQGQGWEGGYTF	TGTGCCAGCAGTGAAGCGCAGGGACAGGGATGGGAGGGGGGCTACACCTTC	-	TRBJ1-2	TRBV2	TRBD1
CASSLLLTTDTQYF	TGTGCCAGCAGTTTATTACTAACCACAGATACGCAGTATTTT	-	TRBJ2-3	TRBV28	-
CASSQGRSPYEQYF	TGTGCCAGCAGCCAAGGCCGGTCCCCCTACGAGCAGTACTTC	-	TRBJ2-7	TRBV3-1/TRBV3-2	-
CASSARGSGASYQETQYF	TGTGCCAGCAGCGCTCGGGGTAGCGGGGCATCGTACCAAGAGACCCAGTACTTC	-	TRBJ2-5	TRBV9	TRBD2
CASSAQGGGETQYF	TGTGCCAGCAGCGCTCAGGGCGGGGGGGAGACCCAGTACTTC	-	TRBJ2-5	TRBV7-9	TRBD2
CSASQNNEQFF	TGCAGTGCTAGTCAGAACAATGAGCAGTTCTTC	-	TRBJ2-1	TRBV20-1	-
CASSLGQGNTIYF	TGTGCCAGCAGCCTCGGACAGGGAAACACCATATATTTT	-	TRBJ1-3	TRBV7-9	-
CASSRGTSGGESTDTQYF	TGTGCTAGCAGCCGCGGGACTAGCGGGGGGGAATCGACAGATACGCAGTATTTT	-	TRBJ2-3	TRBV7-7	TRBD2
CASSGTGPFQYF	TGTGCCAGTAGCGGGACAGGCCCGTTTCAGTACTTC	-	TRBJ2-4	TRBV19	TRBD1
CASSLSQAEKLFF	TGTGCCAGCAGTTTATCCCAGGCCGAAAAACTGTTTTTT	-	TRBJ1-4	TRBV27	-
CAISEGVGSGYNEQFF	TGTGCCATCAGTGAAGGTGTCGGGAGTGGCTACAATGAGCAGTTCTTC	-	TRBJ2-1	TRBV10-3	-
CASSLWGDGYTF	TGTGCCAGCAGTTTGTGGGGGGATGGCTACACCTTC	-	TRBJ1-2	TRBV28	-
CAIIDGSNTEAFF	TGTGCCATCATTGACGGTTCTAACACTGAAGCTTTCTTT	-	TRBJ1-1	TRBV10-3	-
CASRGQAWIGNSPLHF	TGTGCCAGCAGAGGACAGGCCTGGATCGGAAATTCACCCCTCCACTTT	-	TRBJ1-6	TRBV27	TRBD1
CASSILGLEYSDTQYF	TGTGCCAGTAGTATCCTCGGACTAGAGTACTCAGATACGCAGTATTTT	-	TRBJ2-3	TRBV19	TRBD2
CATRTGADNYGYTF	TGTGCCACAAGGACAGGGGCCGACAACTATGGCTACACCTTC	-	TRBJ1-2	TRBV2	TRBD1
CASSPGGASTSTDTQYF	TGTGCCAGCAGCCCGGGGGGGGCCTCAACCAGCACAGATACGCAGTATTTT	-	TRBJ2-3	TRBV5-8	TRBD2
CASTRGARTDTQYF	TGTGCCAGCACCCGGGGGGCCCGCACAGATACGCAGTATTTT	-	TRBJ2-3	TRBV28	-
CAISPLSGPNEQFF	TGTGCCATCAGTCCCCTATCAGGTCCCAATGAGCAGTTCTTC	once	TRBJ2-1	TRBV10-3	-
CASSLAGSNEQFF	TGTGCTAGCAGCTTAGCAGGGAGTAATGAGCAGTTCTTC	-	TRBJ2-1	TRBV7-7	-
CASSRVRQGSPRSYNSPLHF	TGTGCCAGCAGCCGGGTACGACAGGGGAGCCCACGCTCCTATAATTCACCCCTCCACTTT	-	TRBJ1-6	TRBV14	TRBD1
CASSQTGFQEKLFF	TGCGCCAGCAGCCAGACAGGATTTCAGGAAAAACTGTTTTTT	-	TRBJ1-4	TRBV5-1	-
CASSETGTDTEAFF	TGTGCCAGCAGTGAGACAGGGACGGACACTGAAGCTTTCTTT	-	TRBJ1-1	TRBV2	TRBD1
CAISDRTGPYEQYF	TGTGCCATCAGCGACAGGACTGGACCTTACGAGCAGTACTTC	-	TRBJ2-7	TRBV10-3	-
CASSIRGQMNTEAFF	TGTGCCAGTAGTATAAGGGGGCAGATGAACACTGAAGCTTTCTTT	-	TRBJ1-1	TRBV19	TRBD1
CASRSRGQPEKLFF	TGTGCCAGCCGCTCAAGGGGCCAGCCCGAAAAACTGTTTTTT	-	TRBJ1-4	TRBV28	-
CASSQGGVRNTIYF	TGTGCCAGCAGCCAAGGGGGGGTTAGAAACACCATATATTTT	-	TRBJ1-3	TRBV3-1/TRBV3-2	-
CAGDPKTEAFF	TGTGCCGGAGATCCAAAGACTGAAGCTTTCTTT	-	TRBJ1-1	TRBV30	-
CASSAPRAGAVKNTEAFF	TGTGCCAGCAGCGCCCCTAGAGCAGGGGCGGTGAAGAACACTGAAGCTTTCTTT	-	TRBJ1-1	TRBV21-1	-
CASSTRTATNEKLFF	TGCGCCAGCAGCACGAGGACAGCAACTAATGAAAAACTGTTTTTT	once	TRBJ1-4	TRBV4-3	-
CASSQASGGRAETQYF	TGCGCCAGCAGCCAGGCCTCGGGGGGGCGGGCAGAGACCCAGTACTTC	-	TRBJ2-5	TRBV4-1	TRBD2
CASSGQGLQSYGYTF	TGTGCCAGCAGCGGGCAGGGGTTACAAAGCTATGGCTACACCTTC	-	TRBJ1-2	TRBV9	-
CSVLSGPSGANVLTF	TGCAGCGTTTTATCAGGGCCCTCTGGGGCCAACGTCCTGACTTTC	-	TRBJ2-6	TRBV29-1	-
CASSLSGAGETQYF	TGTGCCAGCAGCCTTAGTGGTGCGGGAGAGACCCAGTACTTC	-	TRBJ2-5	TRBV11-2	-
CASSTGGTVRAFF	TGTGCCAGCAGCACAGGGGGTACGGTACGAGCTTTCTTT	-	TRBJ1-1	TRBV28	TRBD1
CASSLGQLGAHSPLHF	TGCGCCAGCAGCTTAGGGCAACTAGGTGCGCATTCACCCCTCCACTTT	-	TRBJ1-6	TRBV5-1	-
CSVGWTGGSTEAFF	TGCAGCGTTGGATGGACAGGGGGCTCCACTGAAGCTTTCTTT	-	TRBJ1-1	TRBV29-1	TRBD1
CASSRITGELFF	TGTGCCAGCAGCCGTATAACCGGGGAGCTGTTTTTT	-	TRBJ2-2	TRBV11-3	-
CATSVETGSYGYTF	TGTGCCACCAGCGTCGAGACAGGGAGCTATGGCTACACCTTC	-	TRBJ1-2	TRBV15	TRBD1